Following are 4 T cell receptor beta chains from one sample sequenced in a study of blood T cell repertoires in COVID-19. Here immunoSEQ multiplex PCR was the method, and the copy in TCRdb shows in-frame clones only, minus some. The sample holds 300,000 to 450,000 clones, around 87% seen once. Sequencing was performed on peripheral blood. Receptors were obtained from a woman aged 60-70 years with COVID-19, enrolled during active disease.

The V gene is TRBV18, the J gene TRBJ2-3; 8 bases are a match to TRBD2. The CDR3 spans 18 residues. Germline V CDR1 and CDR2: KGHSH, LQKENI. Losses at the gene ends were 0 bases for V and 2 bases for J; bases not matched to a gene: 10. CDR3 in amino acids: CASSPPVGGSGDTDTQYF. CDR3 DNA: TGTGCCAGCTCACCACCCGTAGGAGGTAGCGGGGACACAGATACGCAGTATTTT.

CDR3 residues: CASSLSGDTDTQYF. The CDR3 DNA follows: TGCGCCAGCAGCTTGTCGGGGGACACAGATACGCAGTATTTT. The rearrangement uses TRBV5-1 and TRBJ2-3; TRBD2 might be the D (6 bases). V was pared by 1 base and J by 2 bases, with 8 bases between. Germline-derived CDR1 and CDR2 are SGHRS and YFSETQ. The CDR3 runs to 14 residues.

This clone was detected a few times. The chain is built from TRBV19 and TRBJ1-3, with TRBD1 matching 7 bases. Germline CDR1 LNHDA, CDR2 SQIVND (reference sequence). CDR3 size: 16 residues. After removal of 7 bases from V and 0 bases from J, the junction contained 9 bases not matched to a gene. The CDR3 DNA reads TGTGCCAGTACCCGGGCCGGGACAGTCTCTGGAAACACCATATATTTT. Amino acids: CASTRAGTVSGNTIYF.

The CDR3 DNA sequence: TGTGCCAGCAGCTTAGAAACAGCACCTCACGGCTACACCTTC. This gives the protein CASSLETAPHGYTF. The V call is TRBV7-9, the J call TRBJ1-2; no definite D call. CDR1 SEHNR and CDR2 FQNEAQ come from the germline V gene (reference sequence). V was shortened by 1 base and J by 8 bases, with 14 bases between the two germline ends. There are 14 residues in the CDR3. Variable domain in full (rest from reference TRBV7-9 and TRBJ1-2): DTGVSQNPRHKITKRGQNVTFRCDPISEHNRLYWYRQTLGQGPEFLTYFQNEAQLEKSRLLSDRFSAERPKGSFSTLEIQRTEQGDSAMYLCASSLETAPHGYTFGSGTRLTVV.